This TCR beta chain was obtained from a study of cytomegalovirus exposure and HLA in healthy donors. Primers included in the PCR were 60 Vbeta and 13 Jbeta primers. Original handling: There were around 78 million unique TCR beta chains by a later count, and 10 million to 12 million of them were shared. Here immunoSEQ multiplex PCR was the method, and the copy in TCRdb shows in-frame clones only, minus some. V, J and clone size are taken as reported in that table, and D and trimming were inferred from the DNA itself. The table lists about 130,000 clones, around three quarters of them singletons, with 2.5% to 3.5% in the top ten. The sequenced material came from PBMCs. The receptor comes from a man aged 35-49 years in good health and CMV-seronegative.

CDR3 in DNA: TGCGCCAGCAGCTTGTGGACAGGGAATGAGCAGTTCTTC. Encoded protein: CASSLWTGNEQFF. This sequence joins TRBV5-1 and TRBJ2-1, with 8 bases matching TRBD1. CDR1 is SGHRS, CDR2 YFSETQ, per germline. The CDR3 covers 13 residues. V shed 1 base, J shed 7 bases, and the junction held 1 base outside the gene matches.